This T cell receptor beta chain was recorded in a study of blood T cell repertoires in COVID-19. Study-level background: From the United States, Italy and Spain came samples of acute and convalescent COVID-19. T cells, B-cell-depleted T cells, or PBMCs provided the cDNA or gDNA that served as material.

Authors' processing steps: It was from reference gene primer amplification that nucleated cell counts were estimated. Measured with immunoSEQ multiplex PCR; TCRdb has only the in-frame clones, and not every one. V, J and clone size reflect that table, while D and trimming were determined from the DNA. The sample contains approximately 260,000 clones, roughly 90% of which appear only once. The V end was cut by 1 base, the J end by 6 bases, with 13 bases between. Germline lookup yields CDR1 SGHRS and CDR2 YFSETQ. This CDR3 has 15 residues. Source material: peripheral blood. V is TRBV5-1 and J is TRBJ2-2, with D maybe TRBD1 (7 bases). This clonotype was obtained from a woman in her thirties or forties who had recovered from COVID-19. CDR3 sequence (DNA): TGCGCCAGCAGCTTGCTGGGCAGGGGGGCCGGGGAGCTGTTTTTT. Protein sequence: CASSLLGRGAGELFF. The full variable domain, with the rest looked up from reference TRBV5-1 and TRBJ2-2, is KAGVTQTPRYLIKTRGQQVTLSCSPISGHRSVSWYQQTPGQGLQFLFEYFSETQRNKGNFPGRFSGRQFSNSRSEMNVSTLELGDSALYLCASSLLGRGAGELFFGEGSRLTVL.